The entry below describes one TCR beta chain. Its matching antigen is unknown. CD45RO-negative cells were positively selected for CCR7, leaving out terminally differentiated effector memory CD45RA+ cells. These data belong to a study of shared clonotypes between healthy human individuals. V dropped 2 bases and J dropped 4; count of bases not matched to a gene: 11. CDR1 and CDR2 (germline): SGDLS, YYNGEE. The CDR3 length is 16 residues. Overall study findings and caveats: The sampled material consisted only of blood, and tissue repertoires are likely to differ. It was observed that about 5% of naive CD4 clonotypes were shared across a handful of donors. Generation probabilities were higher for clonotypes shared across all four sorted-subset donors than for unshared ones.

Per the authors' pipeline: ImmunoSEQ yielded junction-only sequences lacking quality scores, so filtering differed. The data were produced by immunoSEQ multiplex PCR, yet TCRdb's version contains in-frame clones alone and is incomplete. V and J calls and clone size are given by that table; D and trimming were obtained from the DNA. The sample shows about 2.1 million clones, just under 95% of them seen only once. Input material: naive CD8+ T cells from PBMCs. The sequence was obtained from a man between 18 and 35 years old in good health. Some clones in this sample may be carry-over from other donors' samples. The genes are TRBV9 and TRBJ1-1, with 7 bases matching TRBD1. As DNA, the CDR3 is TGTGCCAGCAGCGTCGGTAGAGGGGGCGGGAGCACTGAAGCTTTCTTT. Amino acid sequence: CASSVGRGGGSTEAFF.